The clone carrying this TCR beta chain was counted only a few times. What it binds is unknown. The method was immunoSEQ multiplex PCR; TCRdb's version includes in-frame clones alone and lacks a portion of them. The table shows roughly 460,000 clones, with nearly 90% occurring only once. Treatment: some 19 received Ad26.COV2.S at low or high dose, single or two shots; about 5 received placebo; per-sample allocation not given. Day 63 after the first vaccine or placebo injection was the time point for sampling. At a Boston site, the person donating was an adult of 18-55 years. The record originates from a study of Ad26.COV2.S vaccination and SARS-CoV-2 variants. Overall study: Within the COV1001 Ad26.COV2.S trial arm, the donor was enrolled. Participants got Ad26.COV2.S intramuscularly, once or twice 56 days apart. Findings and caveats of the study: Individuals receiving vaccine had higher spike-specific TCR breadth than placebo recipients did.

The sequence came from a person between 18 and 60 years old who received the Ad26.COV2.S COVID-19 vaccine or a placebo. Source: peripheral blood, taken in a trial of Ad26.COV2.S vaccine versus placebo.

CDR3 nucleotide sequence: TGCGCCAGCAGCCCGGACAGGGCAGGAAACACCATATATTTT. It translates to CASSPDRAGNTIYF. The rearrangement uses TRBV5-1 and TRBJ1-3, with TRBD1 identical over 8 bases. The germline V gene has CDR1 SGHRS and CDR2 YFSETQ. The CDR3 totals 14 residues. V was clipped by 4 bases and J by 4 bases; unmatched bases: 4.